The 8 T cell receptor beta chains in this list originate from one sample, sequenced in a study of T cell responses to AZD1222 COVID-19 vaccine. Sequencing was performed with immunoSEQ multiplex PCR; in TCRdb, only in-frame clones are kept and a portion is missing. Altogether 150,000 to 200,000 clones are present, 85% to 95% being singletons, with the ten largest covering over 1%. Sample: peripheral blood, taken on day 0 of AZD1222 vaccination. Source of these receptors: an adult in good health.

V gene TRBV27 combines with J gene TRBJ1-4; D is perhaps TRBD1 (5 bases). The CDR3 is 12 amino acids. Germline CDR1 and CDR2: MNHEY and SMNVEV (reference sequence). V dropped 6 bases and J dropped 10 bases, with 12 bases sitting between them. CDR3 DNA sequence: TGTGCCAGCAGACCCCCCACAGGAAAACTGTTTTTT. Amino acid sequence: CASRPPTGKLFF.

The gene calls are TRBV2 and TRBJ1-1, with TRBD1 matching over 11 bases. Trimming at V came to 7 bases and at J to 5 bases, leaving 6 bases not matched to a gene. CDR1 and CDR2 from the germline V gene are SNHLY and FYNNEI. The CDR3 contains 14 residues. The CDR3 coding sequence is TGTGCCAGCAACGGACAGGGGGCGAGGACTGAAGCTTTCTTT. It encodes CASNGQGARTEAFF. The full variable domain, its missing parts supplied by reference TRBV2 and TRBJ1-1, is EPEVTQTPSHQVTQMGQEVILRCVPISNHLYFYWYRQILGQKVEFLVSFYNNEISEKSEIFDDQFSVERPDGSNFTLKIRSTKLEDSAMYFCASNGQGARTEAFFGQGTRLTVV.

The chain couples TRBV5-1 to TRBJ1-2, with TRBD1 matching 8 bases. Germline V lookup: CDR1 SGHRS, CDR2 YFSETQ. The V gene end was trimmed by 4 bases and the J gene end by 8 bases; junction bases not matched to a gene: 7. The CDR3 length is 13 residues. CDR3: CASSPGQGIGYTF. DNA of the CDR3: TGCGCCAGCAGCCCCGGACAGGGAATCGGCTACACCTTC.

The J gene is TRBJ2-1, the V gene TRBV11-2; TRBD2 is a possible D gene (7 bases). The germline CDR1 and CDR2 sequences are SGHAT and FQNNGV. V gave up 6 bases and J gave up 4 bases, with 19 bases separating them. The CDR3 is made up of 16 amino acids. Here the CDR3 reads CASRAGGLATYNEQFF. In DNA, the CDR3 is TGTGCCAGCAGGGCCGGGGGGCTAGCGACTTACAATGAGCAGTTCTTC.

The chain recombines TRBV5-1 with TRBJ1-1; 7 positions match TRBD1. J lost 7 bases, V lost 0 bases, and 3 bases had no gene match. Germline-derived CDR1 and CDR2 are SGHRS and YFSETQ. The CDR3 totals 13 residues. In DNA form, the CDR3 reads TGCGCCAGCAGCTTGGGGGACAGAGGTGAAGCTTTCTTT. Amino acid sequence: CASSLGDRGEAFF.

As for this clone: At the DNA level, this CDR3 is encoded by other sequences in the same sample as well. This chain links TRBV4-1 with TRBJ2-7; the D gene is possibly TRBD2 (5 bases). Germline V gene data show CDR1 as MGHRA and CDR2 as YSYEKL. The germline V and J ends were trimmed by 1 base and 3 bases, with 13 bases remaining between them. CDR3 size: 15 residues. This CDR3 reads CASSQGDRGSYEQYF. The CDR3 region has the DNA TGCGCCAGCAGCCAAGGAGACCGGGGAAGCTACGAGCAGTACTTC.

The chain has TRBV20-1 and TRBJ2-7; D might be TRBD1 (5 bases). Germline V gives CDR1 DFQATT, CDR2 SNEGSKA (reference sequence). The V end was cut by 4 bases, the J end by 3 bases, with 7 bases between. The CDR3 sequence is 11 residues long. CDR3 coding DNA: TGCAGTGCTAAAGACAGCTACGAGCAGTACTTC. It codes for CSAKDSYEQYF.

The chain recombines TRBV4-1 with TRBJ2-1; D is tentatively TRBD1 or TRBD2 (5 bases each). The CDR3 spans 15 residues. The germline V gene has CDR1 MGHRA and CDR2 YSYEKL. Between the trimmed V and J ends, which lost 3 bases and 6 bases, there was a span of 15 bases. The CDR3 DNA follows: TGCGCCAGCAGCCATCCCCTCGGGGCCTTCAATGAGCAGTTCTTC. Its protein product is CASSHPLGAFNEQFF.